This TCR beta chain was sequenced during a study of blood T cell repertoires in COVID-19. Looking at the study overall: Material from acute and convalescent COVID-19 was sourced from the United States, Italy and Spain. T cells, B-cell-depleted T cells, or PBMCs supplied cDNA or gDNA.

As processed by the authors: Amplification from reference gene primers served as the basis for estimated nucleated cell counts. The protocol was immunoSEQ multiplex PCR, while the TCRdb copy is restricted to in-frame clones and leaves out a portion. Clone size and V and J calls were adopted from that table, with D and trimming inferred from the DNA. In the table there are about 180,000 clones, 80% to 90% of which are singletons. This CDR3 spans 14 amino acids. From germline, CDR1 is KGHSH and CDR2 LQKENI. The trim removed 4 bases at V and 2 bases at J, leaving 5 bases unmatched. The sequenced sample consisted of peripheral blood. This clonotype was obtained from a human donor with active or convalescent COVID-19. The donor label of this sample is uncertain. The chain employs TRBV18 and TRBJ2-7; TRBD1 aligns across 7 bases. CDR3 amino acids: CASSLRQGAYEQYF. For the CDR3, the DNA is TGTGCCAGCTCACTCAGACAGGGCGCCTACGAGCAGTACTTC.